A single sample gave rise to the 8 T cell receptor beta chains below, sequenced in a study of T-cell reconstitution after alpha-beta-depleted transplantation in children. TCRbeta library construction was performed incorporating unique molecular identifiers. One entry per CDR3 protein results from TCRdb running MiXCR on the PCR reads. Counted here are around 190,000 distinct CDR3 sequences, about 6.6% occurring once; the ten biggest clones make up approximately 6%. The sequencing here drew on PBMCs, taken before TCRalphabeta/CD19-depleted stem cell transplant. All receptors come from a boy between 2 and 15 years old with acute lymphoblastic leukemia, due to receive a stem cell transplant.

Many counts were recorded for this clonotype. The genes are TRBV12-3 or TRBV12-4 and TRBJ2-7; 8 bases are shared with TRBD2. The CDR3 covers 16 residues. V lost 0 bases to trimming and J lost 0 bases; unmatched junction nucleotides: 4. The CDR3, as DNA: TGTGCCAGCAGTTTAGCTCTAGCGGGTAGCTCCTACGAGCAGTACTTC. Encoded protein: CASSLALAGSSYEQYF.

The J gene is TRBJ2-3, the V gene TRBV20-1, with 7 bases matching TRBD1. The V segment lost 4 bases and the J segment 3 bases; nucleotides outside the gene matches: 1. Germline V gives CDR1 DFQATT, CDR2 SNEGSKA (reference sequence). The CDR3 spans 12 residues. CDR3 amino acids: CSATTGTDTQYF. The CDR3 DNA is TGCAGTGCTACGACAGGGACAGATACGCAGTATTTT.

This clonotype was detected ten times or more. V usage is TRBV6-1 and J usage is TRBJ1-6, with D perhaps matching TRBD1 (5 bases). In germline, CDR1 is MNHNS, CDR2 SASEGT. This CDR3 comprises 15 residues. Trimming stripped 6 bases from V and 7 bases from J, with 16 bases between. The DNA of the CDR3 is TGTGCCAGCAGCCAAGGAACAGGTCAGAATTCACCCCTCCACTTT. Translated: CASSQGTGQNSPLHF.

The J gene is TRBJ2-1, the V gene TRBV6-1; no firm D call. Germline-derived CDR1 and CDR2 are MNHNS and SASEGT. The CDR3 covers 15 residues. Trimming stripped 6 bases from V and 4 bases from J, with 16 bases between. CDR3 in DNA: TGTGCCAGCAGAAAACTATCTTACATATACAATGAGCAGTTCTTC. Protein sequence: CASRKLSYIYNEQFF.

This clonotype was counted ten times or more. The CDR3 DNA reads TGTGCCAGCAGTTATCAGTTGTCTGGGGCCAACGTCCTGACTTTC. Protein product: CASSYQLSGANVLTF. The rearrangement links TRBV6-5 to TRBJ2-6; D is uncertain. The germline V gene encodes CDR1 MNHEY and CDR2 SVGAGI. With 3 bases removed from V and 1 base from J, the gap between germline ends came to 7 bases. This CDR3 comprises 15 residues.

This clonotype was seen at least ten times. This chain's CDR3 is CASSLGQGALNTEAFF. Written as DNA, the CDR3 is TGTGCCAGCAGCTTGGGACAGGGGGCACTGAACACTGAAGCTTTCTTT. The chain recombines TRBV5-5 with TRBJ1-1; 10 bases map to TRBD1. After removal of 0 bases from V and 0 bases from J, the junction contained 2 bases not matched to a gene. CDR1 is SGHKS and CDR2 is YYEKEE in the germline V gene (reference sequence). The CDR3 contains 16 residues. Complete variable domain (other parts from reference TRBV5-5 and TRBJ1-1): DAGVTQSPTHLIKTRGQQVTLRCSPISGHKSVSWYQQVLGQGPQFIFQYYEKEERGRGNFPDRFSARQFPNYSSELNVNALLLGDSALYLCASSLGQGALNTEAFFGQGTRLTVV.

This clonotype was seen ten or more times. V is TRBV12-3 or TRBV12-4 and J is TRBJ2-3; D tentatively fits TRBD1 or TRBD2 (5 bases each). Between the trimmed V and J ends, which lost 3 bases and 5 bases, there was a span of 12 bases. This CDR3 is 14 amino acids long. In nucleotides, the CDR3 is TGTGCCAGCAGTTTCAGGGAGCGAGGAGATACGCAGTATTTT. It specifies CASSFRERGDTQYF.

This clonotype was recorded a few times. Germline is not matched at one junction end, which may reflect a read error. This chain links TRBV27 with TRBJ2-7, with D possibly matching TRBD2 (5 bases). This CDR3 comprises 14 residues. In germline, CDR1 is MNHEY, CDR2 SMNVEV (reference sequence). The DNA of the CDR3 is TGTTCCAGCAGTCCCTCGGGGAGTGCCTACGAGCAGTACTTC. Translation gives CSSSPSGSAYEQYF.